The 19 T cell receptor beta chains given below trace back to one sample, sequenced in a study of T-cell memory formation after mild COVID-19. Via MiXCR, TCRdb re-called the 5' RACE reads, giving one row per CDR3 protein. Of fewer than 250,000 distinct CDR3 sequences listed, approximately 30% were seen once; the top ten hold about 10%. Sequenced: PBMCs or a T cell subset sorted from them (not recorded which). The receptors stem from an adult woman who had mild COVID-19 (a few samples of this study predate the infection). Cell type and time point are not known.

The chain joins TRBV24-1 to TRBJ1-2; 7 nucleotides align to TRBD1. Trimming cost V 7 bases and J 0 bases; bases outside gene matches: 7. This CDR3 has 15 amino acids. CDR1 and CDR2 from the germline V gene are KGHDR and SFDVKD. The CDR3 here is CATSGGTATNYGYTF. The CDR3 bases are TGTGCCACCAGCGGTGGGACAGCAACTAACTATGGCTACACCTTC.

The chain uses TRBV29-1 and TRBJ2-7; D perhaps matches TRBD2 (5 bases). CDR3 length: 13 amino acids. Per germline, CDR1 SQVTM and CDR2 ANQGSEA. Trimming shortened V by 1 base and J by 2 bases, and 9 bases separated the two germline ends. The CDR3 region is CSVEGGYPYEQYF. The CDR3 DNA reads TGCAGCGTTGAAGGAGGGTACCCCTACGAGCAGTACTTC.

CDR3 nucleotides: TGCAGTGCCCAGGAGGGGAGGACAGGGGGCAGGGGCTACACCTTC. It is translated as CSAQEGRTGGRGYTF. The chain combines TRBV20-1 with TRBJ1-2, with TRBD1 identical over 11 bases. Germline assignment: CDR1 DFQATT and CDR2 SNEGSKA (reference sequence). The CDR3 length is 15 residues. V shed 6 bases and J 8 bases; nucleotides not matched to a gene: 14.

The V and J genes are TRBV11-2 and TRBJ2-4, with 7 bases lining up with TRBD2. Losses at the gene ends were 5 bases for V and 9 bases for J; bases not matched to a gene: 13. Germline CDR1 and CDR2: SGHAT and FQNNGV. This CDR3 spans 15 amino acids. In DNA form, the CDR3 reads TGTGCCAGCAGCCAGCGGGACTCCCTTTGGGGCATTCAGTACTTC. Amino acids: CASSQRDSLWGIQYF. The full variable domain, its missing parts supplied by reference TRBV11-2 and TRBJ2-4, is EAGVAQSPRYKIIEKRQSVAFWCNPISGHATLYWYQQILGQGPKLLIQFQNNGVVDDSQLPKDRFSAERLKGVDSTLKIQPAKLEDSAVYLCASSQRDSLWGIQYFGAGTRLSVL.

The chain couples TRBV20-1 to TRBJ2-7; 10 bases fit TRBD1. This CDR3 has 18 amino acids. J lost 3 bases, V lost 5 bases, and 19 bases had no gene match. Germline V gives CDR1 DFQATT, CDR2 SNEGSKA (reference sequence). The CDR3 spells CSAVNSGTGVLVFYEQYF. CDR3 sequence (DNA): TGCAGTGCTGTTAATTCAGGGACAGGGGTGTTGGTTTTCTACGAGCAGTACTTC.

The CDR3 nucleotides are TGTGCCAGCAGCTCTGACAGGGATAGCAATCAGCCCCAGCATTTT. Translating gives CASSSDRDSNQPQHF. J is TRBJ1-5 and V is TRBV28, with 7 bases fitting TRBD1. V was clipped by 6 bases and J by 0 bases; unmatched bases: 5. The germline CDR1 and CDR2 sequences are MDHEN and SYDVKM. There are 15 residues in the CDR3.

This chain connects TRBV7-2 to TRBJ2-7; TRBD1 or TRBD2 may be the D gene (5 bases each). The germline CDR1 and CDR2 sequences are SGHTA and FQGNSA. The ends were cut back, 3 bases at V and 6 bases at J, with 9 bases in the middle. The CDR3 spans 12 residues. In DNA form, the CDR3 reads TGTGCCAGCAGCTTCCCAGGGAGCGAGCAGTACTTC. Translated, it gives CASSFPGSEQYF.

A remark on this clonotype: The final CDR3 position lacks the conserved phenylalanine or tryptophan, pointing to a likely read error. This chain links TRBV7-2 with TRBJ2-5, with 7 bases that match TRBD2. Germline V gene lookup returns CDR1 SGHTA and CDR2 FQGNSA. J lost 5 bases, V lost 3 bases, and 9 bases had no gene match. CDR3 length: 15 residues. The chain's CDR3 is CASSFQAGDRETQYL. DNA for the CDR3: TGTGCCAGCAGCTTTCAGGCGGGGGACCGGGAGACCCAGTACCTC.

V is TRBV27 and J is TRBJ1-1; D is undetermined. Germline V CDR1 and CDR2: MNHEY, SMNVEV (reference sequence). The CDR3 length is 15 residues. The V gene lost 5 bases and the J gene lost 1 base, with 14 bases spanning the gap. The CDR3 loop reads CASSLIGLQNTEAFF. In DNA, the CDR3 is TGTGCCAGCAGTCTAATAGGCCTGCAGAACACTGAAGCTTTCTTT.

This clonotype is termed medium-sized. This chain uses TRBV20-1 with TRBJ2-1, with 8 positions matching TRBD2. The trim removed 2 bases at V and 9 bases at J, leaving 6 bases unmatched. CDR1 is DFQATT, CDR2 SNEGSKA, per germline (reference sequence). This CDR3 is built from 13 residues. This CDR3 reads CSARSGGDVEQFF. CDR3 nucleotides: TGCAGTGCTAGATCGGGAGGGGACGTTGAGCAGTTCTTC.

The table lists this clonotype with a few counts. V and J are TRBV12-3 or TRBV12-4 and TRBJ1-2; TRBD1 aligns across 7 bases. V gave up 3 bases and J gave up 4 bases; unmatched junction bases: 2. The CDR3 spans 13 residues. In DNA, the CDR3 is TGTGCCAGCAGTTTCCCAGGGGGCTATGGCTACACCTTC. Its translation: CASSFPGGYGYTF.

The chain has TRBV3-1 and TRBJ1-2; D uncertain. Germline values: CDR1 LGHDT, CDR2 YNNKEL (reference sequence). V lost 0 bases, J lost 5 bases, and 13 bases lay in between. CDR3 length: 15 amino acids. CDR3 loop: CASSQDNGRRYGYTF. The DNA of the CDR3 is TGTGCCAGCAGCCAAGATAATGGGCGGCGGTATGGCTACACCTTC.

J is TRBJ1-1 and V is TRBV29-1; D unclear. This CDR3 is 12 amino acids long. Germline V gene data show CDR1 as SQVTM and CDR2 as ANQGSEA. Trimming shortened V by 2 bases and J by 6 bases, and 10 bases separated the two germline ends. CDR3 bases: TGCAGCGTTGAAACCTCGGTAGCTGAAGCTTTCTTT. It yields the protein CSVETSVAEAFF.

The chain carries TRBV6-1 and TRBJ1-2, with 7 bases matching TRBD1. Looked up from germline, CDR1 is MNHNS and CDR2 is SASEGT. The J segment lost 4 bases and the V segment lost 6 bases, leaving 11 bases of the junction unmatched. The CDR3 loop spans 15 amino acids. The CDR3 is CASSYSADRFYGYTF. The CDR3 bases are TGTGCCAGCAGCTACTCGGCGGACAGGTTCTATGGCTACACCTTC.

The chain links TRBV28 to TRBJ1-4; the match to TRBD1 covers 7 bases. Unmatched junction bases numbered 6, after V lost 2 bases and J lost 15 bases. The CDR3 has 12 amino acids. The V gene's germline CDR1 is MDHEN and CDR2 SYDVKM. This CDR3 is CASSLGTGQMFF. The CDR3 coding sequence is TGTGCCAGCAGTTTAGGCACGGGACAGATGTTTTTT. The whole variable domain, remainder taken from reference TRBV28 and TRBJ1-4, is DVKVTQSSRYLVKRTGEKVFLECVQDMDHENMFWYRQDPGLGLRLIYFSYDVKMKEKGDIPEGYSVSREKKERFSLILESASTNQTSMYLCASSLGTGQMFFGSGTQLSVL.

The chain is built from TRBV9 and TRBJ1-5; D remains ambiguous. The CDR3 runs 13 residues. Germline V lookup: CDR1 SGDLS, CDR2 YYNGEE. Between the trimmed V and J ends, which lost 3 bases and 6 bases, there was a span of 10 bases. This CDR3 is CASSARFGQPQHF. The DNA for the CDR3 is TGTGCCAGCAGCGCTAGGTTCGGTCAGCCCCAGCATTTT.

V gene TRBV5-1 combines with J gene TRBJ2-3; unclear D gene. V lost 4 bases and J 3 bases, leaving 12 bases between the germline ends. The CDR3 is 14 amino acids. Germline CDR1 reads SGHRS; CDR2 reads YFSETQ. The CDR3: CASSPPGGTDTQYF. The CDR3 nucleotides read TGCGCCAGCAGCCCACCCGGCGGTACAGATACGCAGTATTTT.

The chain couples TRBV5-1 to TRBJ1-1; TRBD1 is a possible D gene (6 bases). CDR3 length equals 15 residues. CDR1 and CDR2 from the germline V gene are SGHRS and YFSETQ. With 2 bases removed from V and 4 bases from J, the gap between germline ends came to 15 bases. CDR3 residues: CASSLYRDPGTEAFF. The CDR3 bases are TGCGCCAGCAGCTTATACAGGGATCCGGGCACTGAAGCTTTCTTT.

V usage is TRBV27 and J usage is TRBJ1-1; D unresolved. V was pared by 5 bases and J by 5 bases, with 18 bases between. The germline gives CDR1 MNHEY, CDR2 SMNVEV (reference sequence). The CDR3 extends over 15 amino acids. The CDR3 nucleotides read TGTGCCAGCAGTGCCACCTTGATTCCGCGGACTGAAGCTTTCTTT. Its translation: CASSATLIPRTEAFF.